The text below deals with one T cell receptor (beta chain). The data belong to a study of cytomegalovirus exposure and HLA in healthy donors. V lost 5 bases and J 4 bases, leaving 9 bases between the germline ends. The germline V gene encodes CDR1 PRHDT and CDR2 FYEKMQ (reference sequence). The CDR3 extends over 13 amino acids. A multiplex PCR was run with 60 Vbeta primers and 13 Jbeta primers. This table comes from immunoSEQ multiplex PCR, and its TCRdb copy is limited to in-frame clones, with some not included. The sample lists over 100,000 clones; 75% to 85% were seen once. The receptor was derived from a woman aged 18-35 years in good health and CMV-seropositive. The sequencing input was PBMCs. V gene TRBV13 combines with J gene TRBJ1-3; D uncertain. Here the CDR3 DNA reads TGTGCCAGCAGCCTCGGGTTCGGAAACACCATATATTTT. Translating it yields CASSLGFGNTIYF.